What follows are 27 T cell receptor beta chains derived from one specimen sequenced in a study of molecular identifiers for immune sequencing clone quantification. TCRdb analysed the PCR reads with MiXCR anew, one entry per CDR3 protein. Here the sample spans 8,000 to 11,000 distinct CDR3 sequences, approximately 19% being singletons. The sample was naive CD8+ T cells from blood, with Jurkat cell RNA spiked in. Subset indicated: FACS-sorted CD8+CD4-CCR7+CD45RA+ naive T cells. All receptors come from a human donor in good health. Some libraries in this study had Jurkat cell RNA spiked in.

The table lists this clonotype with many counts. The CDR3: CASSSSGGNGVNEQFF. CDR3 nucleotide sequence: TGTGCCAGCAGTTCTAGCGGGGGGAACGGGGTCAATGAGCAGTTCTTC. The chain links TRBV27 to TRBJ2-1; 11 nucleotides match TRBD2. The CDR3 loop spans 16 amino acids. Trimming at V came to 4 bases and at J to 6 bases, leaving 8 bases not matched to a gene. CDR1 MNHEY and CDR2 SMNVEV come from the germline V gene (reference sequence).

The table lists this clonotype with a few counts. The CDR3 loop reads CASSLATGNEKLFF. The CDR3 nucleotides read TGTGCCAGCAGCTTAGCGACAGGGAATGAAAAACTGTTTTTT. The chain links TRBV5-6 to TRBJ1-4, with 7 bases matching TRBD1. CDR3 length equals 14 residues. V lost 2 bases, J lost 5 bases, and 3 bases stayed unmatched. CDR1 is SGHDT, CDR2 YYEEEE, per germline.

This clonotype showed up just a few times. A much larger clone differs from this one at a single base, so this may be a read error. This chain uses TRBV7-9 with TRBJ2-7, with D maybe TRBD2 (6 bases). V was pared by 5 bases and J by 0 bases, with 11 bases between. CDR3 length equals 14 residues. Germline V gene lookup returns CDR1 SEHNR and CDR2 FQNEAQ (reference sequence). CDR3 bases: TGTGCCAGCAGCCCACGGGGGAGCTCCTACGAGCAGTACTTC. This translates into CASSPRGSSYEQYF.

The CDR3 bases are TGTGCCAGCAGTTCAGGGCCGGGACTAAGCGCAGATACGCAGTATTTT. Translating it yields CASSSGPGLSADTQYF. The chain recombines TRBV12-3 or TRBV12-4 with TRBJ2-3, with 7 bases identical to TRBD2. This CDR3 spans 16 amino acids. Trimming at V came to 4 bases and at J to 4 bases, leaving 11 bases not matched to a gene.

Relative to its sample, this clonotype is medium-sized. The chain recombines TRBV6-4 with TRBJ1-5, with D perhaps TRBD1 (6 bases). The CDR3 consists of 12 residues. The germline V and J ends were trimmed by 5 bases and 11 bases, with 13 bases remaining between them. Germline-derived CDR1 and CDR2 are MRHNA and SNTAGT. CDR3 protein: CASSKVQGTQHF. The DNA for the CDR3 is TGTGCCAGCAGTAAAGTACAGGGAACCCAGCATTTT.

By proportion, this clonotype is medium-sized. The CDR3, as DNA: TGCAGTGCTAGAGGGACTAGCCCAACCTACGAGCAGTACTTC. Translation gives CSARGTSPTYEQYF. This rearrangement joins TRBV20-1 to TRBJ2-7; 8 bases match TRBD2. The CDR3 extends over 14 amino acids. V lost 1 base and J lost 2; bases outside the gene matches: 4. CDR1 and CDR2 from the germline V gene are DFQATT and SNEGSKA (reference sequence).

In the case of this clonotype: This may stem from a read error, because a much larger clone lies one nucleotide away. This chain uses TRBV12-3 or TRBV12-4 with TRBJ2-7; D gene uncertain. The CDR3 consists of 12 residues. The CDR3 DNA reads TGTGCCAGCGGTTTAGTGAGGTACGAGCAGTACTTC. This gives the protein CASGLVRYEQYF.

Regarding this clonotype: A read error may explain this, as a much larger clone is one base away. Given the absence of the conserved phenylalanine or tryptophan at the CDR3 end, a read error is likely. This rearrangement joins TRBV9 to TRBJ2-3, with D unclear. There are 12 residues in the CDR3. Trimming left V 4 bases short and J 2 bases short, with 5 bases between. Germline-derived CDR1 and CDR2 are SGDLS and YYNGEE. The CDR3 DNA reads as TGTGCCAGCAGCCAGCACACAGATACGCAGTATCTT. Amino acids: CASSQHTDTQYL.

By proportion, this clonotype is medium-sized. This chain connects TRBV4-3 to TRBJ2-3; possibly TRBD2 for D (5 bases). The germline V gene has CDR1 LGHNA and CDR2 YSLEER. CDR3 length equals 17 residues. V gave up 3 bases and J gave up 2 bases, with 18 bases separating them. CDR3: CASSQNSEGPNTDTQYF. CDR3 DNA sequence: TGCGCCAGCAGCCAGAATTCCGAGGGCCCTAACACAGATACGCAGTATTTT.

This clonotype is medium-sized in the sample. The chain carries TRBV7-3 and TRBJ2-3, with TRBD2 identical over 12 bases. The V segment lost 5 bases and the J segment 6 bases; nucleotides outside the gene matches: 6. The CDR3 runs 15 residues. The V gene's germline CDR1 is SGHTA and CDR2 FQGTGA. The CDR3 spells CASSTTSGGGDTQYF. The DNA for the CDR3 is TGTGCCAGCAGCACGACTAGCGGGGGCGGGGATACGCAGTATTTT.

The chain recombines TRBV4-1 with TRBJ2-7; D uncertain. CDR1 is MGHRA and CDR2 is YSYEKL in the germline V gene. V shed 4 bases and J shed 9 bases, with 16 bases lying between them. CDR3 size: 13 residues. CDR3 DNA sequence: TGCGCCAGCAGCCTCGAAGGTTACGATGCGCAGTACTTC. This encodes CASSLEGYDAQYF.

On this clonotype itself: This could be a read error, since a much larger clone is one nucleotide away. The rearrangement uses TRBV20-1 and TRBJ2-1; tentatively, D is TRBD2 (5 bases). The CDR3 has 19 residues. Trimming shortened V by 2 bases and J by 1 base, and 24 bases separated the two germline ends. CDR1 and CDR2 from the germline V gene are DFQATT and SNEGSKA (reference sequence). The CDR3 nucleotides read TGCAGTGCTAGACCCCCCCTACCGACTACTCCCAATTCCTACAATGAGCAGTTCTTC. Amino acid sequence: CSARPPLPTTPNSYNEQFF.

Only a few counts were recorded for this clonotype. The chain has TRBV6-6 and TRBJ2-7, with TRBD2 as a possible D gene (6 bases). CDR3 length: 13 amino acids. Between the trimmed V and J ends, which lost 7 bases and 6 bases, there was a span of 16 bases. The germline CDR1 and CDR2 sequences are MNHNY and SVGAGI (reference sequence). As DNA, the CDR3 is TGTGCCAGCACTGAGTGGAGGGAGCGCGAGCAGTACTTC. Its translation is CASTEWREREQYF.

This clonotype is medium-sized (0.01 to 0.1%). The chain is built from TRBV27 and TRBJ1-5, with D hard to call. Between the trimmed V and J ends, which lost 9 bases and 0 bases, there was a span of 6 bases. Germline values: CDR1 MNHEY, CDR2 SMNVEV (reference sequence). The CDR3 is 12 amino acids. CDR3 sequence: CASSNSNQPQHF. The CDR3 bases are TGTGCCAGTTCAAATAGCAATCAGCCCCAGCATTTT.

This clonotype has a handful of counts. The genes are TRBV28 and TRBJ2-3, with TRBD2 matching over 13 bases. This CDR3 region has 16 residues. The trim removed 5 bases at V and 9 bases at J, leaving 11 bases unmatched. Germline loops: CDR1 MDHEN, CDR2 SYDVKM. CDR3 amino acids: CASSPSTSGGGGTQYF. The CDR3 bases are TGTGCCAGCAGTCCCTCCACTAGCGGGGGGGGGGGGACGCAGTATTTT.

The chain couples TRBV28 to TRBJ2-7; TRBD2 aligns across 13 bases. The CDR3 is made up of 15 amino acids. The germline V gene encodes CDR1 MDHEN and CDR2 SYDVKM. V shed 6 bases, J shed 7 bases, and the junction held 9 bases outside the gene matches. As DNA, the CDR3 is TGTGCCAGCAGCTCTACTAGCGGGGGGGCCGGTGAGCAGTACTTC. Protein sequence: CASSSTSGGAGEQYF.

By share of the sample, this clonotype is medium-sized. This sequence joins TRBV4-3 and TRBJ2-5; TRBD2 aligns across 7 bases. The CDR3 is 15 amino acids. V lost 0 bases and J lost 5; bases outside the gene matches: 6. Germline CDR1 is LGHNA and CDR2 is YSLEER. The CDR3: CASSQEREPLETQYF. As DNA, the CDR3 is TGCGCCAGCAGCCAAGAGCGGGAGCCGTTGGAGACCCAGTACTTC.

This clonotype is categorized as medium-sized (0.01 to 0.1%). V and J are TRBV28 and TRBJ2-5; possible D gene TRBD2, 6 bases. Trimming took 6 bases from V and 4 from J, leaving 15 bases between them. Germline V gene lookup returns CDR1 MDHEN and CDR2 SYDVKM. There are 14 residues in the CDR3. This CDR3 reads CASSRRESAETQYF. The CDR3 DNA reads TGTGCCAGCAGCAGACGGGAGTCAGCAGAGACCCAGTACTTC.

By sample share, this clonotype is medium-sized. The genes are TRBV19 and TRBJ2-7, with unresolved D. Germline values: CDR1 LNHDA, CDR2 SQIVND (reference sequence). V lost 3 bases and J lost 2, with 8 bases in between. The CDR3 totals 13 residues. CDR3: CASSIAAPYEQYF. The CDR3 DNA reads TGTGCCAGTAGTATTGCCGCCCCCTACGAGCAGTACTTC.

This clonotype was detected ten times or more. The chain has TRBV27 and TRBJ2-1; D possibly corresponds to TRBD2 (6 bases). The V and J ends lost 4 bases and 9 bases respectively, with 13 bases between them. This CDR3 has 13 residues. Germline values: CDR1 MNHEY, CDR2 SMNVEV (reference sequence). CDR3 residues: CASSSGLQTEQFF. In nucleotides, the CDR3 is TGTGCCAGCAGTTCGGGACTCCAAACTGAGCAGTTCTTC.

In this sample, this clonotype is medium-sized. The CDR3 nucleotides read TGTGCCAGCAGCTCTCTCGCCGGGACAGTTTTGAACACTGAAGCTTTCTTT. It encodes CASSSLAGTVLNTEAFF. The chain recombines TRBV7-9 with TRBJ1-1; 7 bases fit TRBD1. After removal of 4 bases from V and 0 bases from J, the junction contained 11 bases not matched to a gene. This CDR3 is built from 17 residues. Germline loops: CDR1 SEHNR, CDR2 FQNEAQ (reference sequence).

This clonotype is deemed medium-sized. V gene TRBV3-1 combines with J gene TRBJ2-2; TRBD1 matches at 10 bases. There are 16 residues in the CDR3. V gave up 2 bases and J gave up 5 bases; unmatched junction bases: 5. Germline V gene sequence: CDR1 LGHDT, CDR2 YNNKEL (reference sequence). In DNA, the CDR3 is TGTGCCAGCAGCCAATCCCTGGGACAGGGGACCGGGGAGCTGTTTTTT. This codes for CASSQSLGQGTGELFF.

In this sample, this clonotype turned up many times. The V and J genes are TRBV19 and TRBJ1-1; no clear D. From germline, CDR1 is LNHDA and CDR2 SQIVND (reference sequence). Trimming removed 6 bases at V and 5 bases at J, with 10 bases between. This CDR3 spans 12 amino acids. The CDR3 bases are TGTGCCAGTAGGGGCGGGAATACTGAAGCTTTCTTT. Amino acid sequence: CASRGGNTEAFF.

This clonotype showed up many times. The rearrangement uses TRBV2 and TRBJ2-1, with a tentative D call TRBD2 (5 bases). Germline V lookup: CDR1 SNHLY, CDR2 FYNNEI. The V and J ends lost 7 bases and 0 bases respectively, with 10 bases between them. This CDR3 has 14 amino acids. The CDR3 nucleotides are TGTGCCAGCACGGAGGTGAGCTCCTACAATGAGCAGTTCTTC. Encoded protein: CASTEVSSYNEQFF.

This clonotype is labeled medium-sized. An end of the junction does not agree with germline; a read error may underlie this. The J gene is TRBJ2-3, the V gene TRBV4-1; 8 bases are a match to TRBD2. CDR1 MGHRA and CDR2 YSYEKL come from the germline V gene. The CDR3 runs to 14 residues. The CDR3 DNA sequence: TGCGCCAGCAGACAAGCGGGAGCCTGGGATACGCAGTATTTT. Residues: CASRQAGAWDTQYF.

Comment on this clonotype: A much larger clone sits a single nucleotide away, making a read error possible. The chain carries TRBV9 and TRBJ2-3, with 11 nucleotides matching TRBD2. The CDR3 consists of 17 residues. Germline values: CDR1 SGDLS, CDR2 YYNGEE. CDR3 DNA sequence: TGTGCCAGCACCGTAAGTCTAGCGGGAGGATTCGCAGATACGCGGTATTTT. As protein: CASTVSLAGGFADTRYF.

This clonotype is medium-sized in the sample. The chain links TRBV30 to TRBJ2-7, with D possibly being TRBD2 (6 bases). The germline gives CDR1 GTSNPN, CDR2 SVGIG (reference sequence). The CDR3 loop spans 13 amino acids. Trimming removed 1 base at V and 2 bases at J, with 9 bases between. CDR3 sequence reads: CAWSGGGTYEQYF. CDR3 bases: TGTGCCTGGAGTGGTGGCGGGACCTACGAGCAGTACTTC.